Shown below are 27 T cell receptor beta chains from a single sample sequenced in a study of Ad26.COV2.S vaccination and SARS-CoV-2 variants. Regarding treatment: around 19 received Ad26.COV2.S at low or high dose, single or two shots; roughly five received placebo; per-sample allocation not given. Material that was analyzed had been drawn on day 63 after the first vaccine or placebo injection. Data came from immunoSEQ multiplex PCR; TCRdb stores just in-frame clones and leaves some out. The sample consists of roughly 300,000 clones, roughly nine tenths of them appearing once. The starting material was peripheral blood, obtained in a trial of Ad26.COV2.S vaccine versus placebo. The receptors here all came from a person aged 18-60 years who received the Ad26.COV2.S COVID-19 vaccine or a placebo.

CDR3: CASSQGQSQPQHF. The CDR3 nucleotides are TGCGCCAGCAGCCAAGGGCAGAGCCAGCCCCAGCATTTT. V usage is TRBV4-3 and J usage is TRBJ1-5, with D hard to call. V lost 1 base, J lost 7 bases, and 8 bases lay in between. The CDR3 consists of 13 residues. In germline, CDR1 is LGHNA, CDR2 YSLEER.

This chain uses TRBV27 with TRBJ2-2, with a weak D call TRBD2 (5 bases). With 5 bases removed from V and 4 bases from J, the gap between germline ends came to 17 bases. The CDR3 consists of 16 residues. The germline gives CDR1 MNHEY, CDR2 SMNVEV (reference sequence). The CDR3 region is CASSLSTRAFTGELFF. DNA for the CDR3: TGTGCCAGCAGTCTCAGTACGCGGGCCTTCACCGGGGAGCTGTTTTTT.

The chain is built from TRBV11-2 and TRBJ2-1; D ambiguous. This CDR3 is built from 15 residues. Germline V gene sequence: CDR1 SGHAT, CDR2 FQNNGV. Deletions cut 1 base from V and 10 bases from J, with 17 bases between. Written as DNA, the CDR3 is TGTGCCAGCAGCTTAGGAAGGGCCCTGGCTTGGGAGCAGTTCTTC. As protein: CASSLGRALAWEQFF.

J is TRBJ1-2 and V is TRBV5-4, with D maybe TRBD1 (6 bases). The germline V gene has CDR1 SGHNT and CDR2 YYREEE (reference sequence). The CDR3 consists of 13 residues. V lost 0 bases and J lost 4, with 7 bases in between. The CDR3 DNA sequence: TGTGCCAGCAGCTTGGACAGGGCCTATGGCTACACCTTC. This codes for CASSLDRAYGYTF.

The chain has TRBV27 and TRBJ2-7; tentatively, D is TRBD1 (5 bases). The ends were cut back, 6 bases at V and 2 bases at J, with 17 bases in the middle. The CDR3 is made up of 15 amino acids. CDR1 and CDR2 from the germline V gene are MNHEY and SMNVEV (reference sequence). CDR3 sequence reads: CASRGLGSGTYEQYF. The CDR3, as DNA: TGTGCCAGCAGGGGCCTGGGGTCAGGGACCTACGAGCAGTACTTC.

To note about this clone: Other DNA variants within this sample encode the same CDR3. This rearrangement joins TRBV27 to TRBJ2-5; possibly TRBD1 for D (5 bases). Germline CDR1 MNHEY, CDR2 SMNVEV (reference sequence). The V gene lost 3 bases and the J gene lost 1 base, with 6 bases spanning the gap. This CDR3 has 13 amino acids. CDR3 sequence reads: CASSFRGQETQYF. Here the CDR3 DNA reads TGTGCCAGCAGTTTTAGGGGCCAAGAGACCCAGTACTTC.

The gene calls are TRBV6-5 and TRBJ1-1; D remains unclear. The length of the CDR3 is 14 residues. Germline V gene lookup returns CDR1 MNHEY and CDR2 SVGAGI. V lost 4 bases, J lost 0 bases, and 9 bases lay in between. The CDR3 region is CASSWENLNTEAFF. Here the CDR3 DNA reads TGTGCCAGCAGTTGGGAGAATTTGAACACTGAAGCTTTCTTT.

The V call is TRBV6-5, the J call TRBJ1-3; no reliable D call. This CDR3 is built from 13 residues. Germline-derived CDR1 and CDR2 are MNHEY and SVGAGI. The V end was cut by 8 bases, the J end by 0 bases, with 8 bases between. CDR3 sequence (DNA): TGTGCCAGCGCAGCTTCCTCTGGAAACACCATATATTTT. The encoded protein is CASAASSGNTIYF.

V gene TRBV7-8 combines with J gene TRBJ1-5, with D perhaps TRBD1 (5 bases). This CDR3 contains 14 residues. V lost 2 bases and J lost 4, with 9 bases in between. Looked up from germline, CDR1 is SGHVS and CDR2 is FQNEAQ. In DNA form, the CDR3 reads TGTGCCAGCAGCTTATACAGGAATAATCAGCCCCAGCATTTT. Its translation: CASSLYRNNQPQHF.

CDR3: CASSGGPPGEQYF. The CDR3 nucleotides read TGCGCCAGCAGCGGGGGGCCGCCCGGCGAGCAGTACTTC. This chain joins TRBV5-1 and TRBJ2-7; D tentatively fits TRBD1 or TRBD2 (6 bases each). Trimming left V 4 bases short and J 6 bases short, with 14 bases between. The CDR3 covers 13 residues. The germline V gene encodes CDR1 SGHRS and CDR2 YFSETQ.

The CDR3, as DNA: TGTGCCAGCAGCTTAGCGATTCTCTATGAGCAGTTCTTC. This encodes CASSLAILYEQFF. This chain joins TRBV7-2 and TRBJ2-1; D remains unclear. CDR1 and CDR2 from the germline V gene are SGHTA and FQGNSA. V lost 0 bases, J lost 8 bases, and 8 bases lay in between. The CDR3 loop spans 13 amino acids.

The CDR3 nucleotides read TGTGCCAGCAGTATTGGTGAGGCGGGAGTCTCCTACGAGCAGTACTTC. This encodes CASSIGEAGVSYEQYF. The gene calls are TRBV7-9 and TRBJ2-7; 7 bases map to TRBD2. Germline CDR1 and CDR2: SEHNR and FQNEAQ (reference sequence). There are 16 residues in the CDR3. Trimming removed 6 bases from V and 0 bases from J; junction bases left unmatched: 11.

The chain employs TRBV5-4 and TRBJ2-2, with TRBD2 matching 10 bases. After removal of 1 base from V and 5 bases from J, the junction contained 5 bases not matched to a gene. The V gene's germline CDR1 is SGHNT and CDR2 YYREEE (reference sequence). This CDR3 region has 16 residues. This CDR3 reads CASSLNSGGMTGELFF. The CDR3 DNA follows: TGTGCCAGCAGCTTGAATAGCGGGGGGATGACCGGGGAGCTGTTTTTT.

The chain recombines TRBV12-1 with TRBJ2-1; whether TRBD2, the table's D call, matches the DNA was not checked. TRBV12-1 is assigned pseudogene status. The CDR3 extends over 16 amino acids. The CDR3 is CASSFIGLEDPNEQFF. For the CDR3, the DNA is TGTGCCAGCAGCTTTATTGGACTAGAGGACCCCAATGAGCAGTTCTTC.

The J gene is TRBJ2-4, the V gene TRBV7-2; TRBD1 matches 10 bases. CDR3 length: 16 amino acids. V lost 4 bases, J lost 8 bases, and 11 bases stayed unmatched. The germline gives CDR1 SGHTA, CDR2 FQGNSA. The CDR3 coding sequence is TGTGCCAGCAGCTCCGCCCGGGACAGGGGTATTCACATTCAGTACTTC. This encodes CASSSARDRGIHIQYF.

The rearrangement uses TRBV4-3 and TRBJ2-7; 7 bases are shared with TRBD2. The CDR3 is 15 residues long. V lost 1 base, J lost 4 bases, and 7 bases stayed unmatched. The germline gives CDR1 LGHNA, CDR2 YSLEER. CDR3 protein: CASSQAGGGWYEQYF. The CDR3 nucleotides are TGCGCCAGCAGCCAAGCGGGGGGTGGTTGGTACGAGCAGTACTTC.

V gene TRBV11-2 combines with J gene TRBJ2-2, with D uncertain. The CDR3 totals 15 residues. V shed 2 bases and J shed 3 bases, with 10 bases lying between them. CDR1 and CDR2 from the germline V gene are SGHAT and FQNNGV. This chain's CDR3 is CASSLSSGDTGELFF. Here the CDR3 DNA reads TGTGCCAGCAGCTTATCATCAGGAGACACCGGGGAGCTGTTTTTT.

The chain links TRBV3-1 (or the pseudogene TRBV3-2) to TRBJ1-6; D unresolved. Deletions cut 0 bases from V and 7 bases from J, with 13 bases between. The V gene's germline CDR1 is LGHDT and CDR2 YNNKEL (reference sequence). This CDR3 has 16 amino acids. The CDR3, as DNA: TGTGCCAGCAGCCAAGATCCCTGGGCGAACAATTCACCCCTCCACTTT. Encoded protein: CASSQDPWANNSPLHF.

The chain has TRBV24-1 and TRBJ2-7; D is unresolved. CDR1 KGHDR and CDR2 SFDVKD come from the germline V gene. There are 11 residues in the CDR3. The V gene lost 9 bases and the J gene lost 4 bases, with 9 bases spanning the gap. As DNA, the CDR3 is TGTGCCACCTTTTTTCTATACGAGCAGTACTTC. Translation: CATFFLYEQYF.

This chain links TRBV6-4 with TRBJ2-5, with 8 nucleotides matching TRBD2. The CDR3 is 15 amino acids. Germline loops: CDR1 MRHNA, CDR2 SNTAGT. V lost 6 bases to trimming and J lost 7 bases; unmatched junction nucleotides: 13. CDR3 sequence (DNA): TGTGCCAGCAGACCGCAGGCGGGGGGCGACGGGACCCAGTACTTC. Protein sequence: CASRPQAGGDGTQYF.

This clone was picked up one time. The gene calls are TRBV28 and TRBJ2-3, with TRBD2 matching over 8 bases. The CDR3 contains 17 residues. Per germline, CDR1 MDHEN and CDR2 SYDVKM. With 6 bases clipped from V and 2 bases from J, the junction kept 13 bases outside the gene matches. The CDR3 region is CASSQPDSGSPTDTQYF. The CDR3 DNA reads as TGTGCCAGCAGCCAGCCGGACAGCGGGAGCCCCACAGATACGCAGTATTTT. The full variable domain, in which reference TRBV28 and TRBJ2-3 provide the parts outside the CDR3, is DVKVTQSSRYLVKRTGEKVFLECVQDMDHENMFWYRQDPGLGLRLIYFSYDVKMKEKGDIPEGYSVSREKKERFSLILESASTNQTSMYLCASSQPDSGSPTDTQYFGPGTRLTVL.

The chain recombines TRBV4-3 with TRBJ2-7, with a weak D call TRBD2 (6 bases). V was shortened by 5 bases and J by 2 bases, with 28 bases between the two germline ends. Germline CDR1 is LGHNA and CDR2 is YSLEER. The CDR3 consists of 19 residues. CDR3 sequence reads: CASSYRRRGPEATPYEQYF. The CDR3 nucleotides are TGCGCCAGCAGCTACCGGCGGCGGGGCCCGGAGGCTACCCCCTACGAGCAGTACTTC.

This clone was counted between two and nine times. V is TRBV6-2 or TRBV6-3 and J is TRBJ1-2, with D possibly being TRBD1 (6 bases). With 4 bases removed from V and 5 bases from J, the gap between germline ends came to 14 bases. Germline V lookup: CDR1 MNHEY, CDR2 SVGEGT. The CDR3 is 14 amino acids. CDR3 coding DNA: TGTGCCAGCAGTTTGACAGGAGGGGCGTATGGCTACACCTTC. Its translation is CASSLTGGAYGYTF.

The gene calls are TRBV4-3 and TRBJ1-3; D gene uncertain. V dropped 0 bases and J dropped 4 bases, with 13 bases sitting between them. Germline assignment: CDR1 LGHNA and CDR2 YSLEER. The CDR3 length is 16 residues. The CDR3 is CASSQDYMEIGNTIYF. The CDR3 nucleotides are TGCGCCAGCAGCCAAGATTACATGGAGATCGGAAACACCATATATTTT.

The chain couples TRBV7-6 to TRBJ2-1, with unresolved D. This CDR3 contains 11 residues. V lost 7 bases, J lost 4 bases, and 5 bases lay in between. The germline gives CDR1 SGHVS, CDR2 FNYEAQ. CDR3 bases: TGTGCCAGCAATCGGTACAATGAGCAGTTCTTC. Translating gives CASNRYNEQFF. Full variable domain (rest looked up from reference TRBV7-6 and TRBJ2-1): GAGVSQSPRYKVTKRGQDVALRCDPISGHVSLYWYRQALGQGPEFLTYFNYEAQQDKSGLPNDRFSAERPEGSISTLTIQRTEQRDSAMYRCASNRYNEQFFGPGTRLTVL.

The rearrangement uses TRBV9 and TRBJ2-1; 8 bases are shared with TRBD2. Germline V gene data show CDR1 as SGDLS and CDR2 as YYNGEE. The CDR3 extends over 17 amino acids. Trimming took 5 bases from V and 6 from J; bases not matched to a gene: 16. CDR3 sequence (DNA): TGTGCCAGCAGTCTGGGTCGGGGGGGTGTCTTTGGCAATGAGCAGTTCTTC. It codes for CASSLGRGGVFGNEQFF.

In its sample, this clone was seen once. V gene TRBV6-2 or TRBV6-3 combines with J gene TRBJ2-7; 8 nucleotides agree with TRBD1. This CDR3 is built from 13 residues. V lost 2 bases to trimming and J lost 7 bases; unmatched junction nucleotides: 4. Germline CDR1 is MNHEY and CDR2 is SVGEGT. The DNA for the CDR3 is TGTGCCAGCAGTTACCAGTACAGGGGGGAGCAGTACTTC. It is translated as CASSYQYRGEQYF.